This T cell receptor (beta chain) was recorded in a study of cytomegalovirus exposure and HLA in healthy donors. The study's findings and limits: It was in a later analysis that TCR association rates were seen to vary by HLA locus, highest for DRB1 and lowest for HLA-C.

Germline values: CDR1 SGHDT, CDR2 YYEEEE. The CDR3 is 13 amino acids. V lost 2 bases to trimming and J lost 6 bases, with 11 bases between them. The PCR ran on 60 Vbeta and 13 Jbeta primers. Only in-frame clones appear in the TCRdb table, and some are missing; sequencing was by immunoSEQ multiplex PCR. In the table there are about 65,000 clones, about 78% of which are singletons. This clone has a handful of counts. Its antigen is unidentified. The rearrangement links TRBV5-6 to TRBJ1-1; D ambiguous. The specimen sequenced was PBMCs. The sequence came from a girl aged 5-17 years in good health and CMV-seropositive. The CDR3 DNA reads as TGTGCCAGCAGCTTAGTTTCGGTCCCTGAAGCTTTCTTT. It translates to CASSLVSVPEAFF.